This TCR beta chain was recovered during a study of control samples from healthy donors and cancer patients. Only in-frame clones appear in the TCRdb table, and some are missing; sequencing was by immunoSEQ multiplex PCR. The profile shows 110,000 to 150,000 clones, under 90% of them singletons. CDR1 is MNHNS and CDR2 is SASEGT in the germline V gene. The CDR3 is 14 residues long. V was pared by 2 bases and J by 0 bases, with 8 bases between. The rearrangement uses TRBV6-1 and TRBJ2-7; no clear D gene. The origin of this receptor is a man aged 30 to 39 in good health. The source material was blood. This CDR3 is CASSESRYSYEQYF. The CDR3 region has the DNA TGTGCCAGCAGTGAATCTCGGTACTCCTACGAGCAGTACTTC.